This entry is about one T cell receptor beta chain. V gave up 4 bases and J gave up 4 bases; unmatched junction bases: 12. CDR3 size: 16 residues. Germline values: CDR1 SGHRS, CDR2 YFSETQ. In the original workflow: Amplification of reference gene primers was used by the study to estimate nucleated cell counts. Profiled with immunoSEQ multiplex PCR; TCRdb holds only in-frame clones, not every one. V and J calls and clone size are copied from that table; D and trimming were computed from the DNA. The data show about 230,000 clones, less than 90% seen once. The data derive from a study of blood T cell repertoires in COVID-19. Study-wide context: Acute-phase and convalescent COVID-19 samples originated in the United States, Italy and Spain.

V usage is TRBV5-1 and J usage is TRBJ2-3, with 7 bases fitting TRBD1. The sample comprised peripheral blood. This clonotype was obtained from a woman between 70 and 85 years old with active or convalescent COVID-19. The CDR3 region is CASSQWGTGASDTQYF. The CDR3 bases are TGCGCCAGCAGCCAATGGGGCACAGGGGCTTCAGATACGCAGTATTTT.